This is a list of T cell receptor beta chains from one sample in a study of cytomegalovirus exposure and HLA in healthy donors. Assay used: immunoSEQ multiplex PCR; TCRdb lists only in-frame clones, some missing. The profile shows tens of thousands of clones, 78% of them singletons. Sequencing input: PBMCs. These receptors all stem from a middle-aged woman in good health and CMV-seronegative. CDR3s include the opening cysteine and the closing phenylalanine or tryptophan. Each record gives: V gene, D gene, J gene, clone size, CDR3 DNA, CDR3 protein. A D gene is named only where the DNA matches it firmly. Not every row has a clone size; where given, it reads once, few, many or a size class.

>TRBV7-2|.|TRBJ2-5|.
TGTGCCAGCAGCCGATTGGACAGACCAGAGACCCAGTACTTC
CASSRLDRPETQYF
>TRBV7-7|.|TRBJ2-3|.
TGTGCCAGCAGCTTATCAGTGGCAGATACGCAGTATTTT
CASSLSVADTQYF
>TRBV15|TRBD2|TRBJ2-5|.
TGTGCCACCAGCAGAGGGGGAAGCGGGAGCCGGGAGACCCAGTACTTC
CATSRGGSGSRETQYF
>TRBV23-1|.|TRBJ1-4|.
TGCGCCAGCACCCCCCGAGACAGGAGAGAAAAACTGTTTTTT
CASTPRDRREKLFF
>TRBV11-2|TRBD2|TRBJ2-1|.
TGTGCCAGCAGACGTGCCGGGACTACCGCCTTTAATGAGCAGTTCTTC
CASRRAGTTAFNEQFF
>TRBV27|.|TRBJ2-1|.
TGTGCCAGCAGTTGGGGCCGCAATGAGCAGTTCTTC
CASSWGRNEQFF
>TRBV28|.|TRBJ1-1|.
TGTGCCAGCAGTTTCCGCCAACAGTATTTTGAAGCTTTCTTT
CASSFRQQYFEAFF
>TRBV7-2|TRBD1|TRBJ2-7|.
TGTGCCAGCAGCCCACCGGGACAGGGGGCCCGCGAGCAGTACTTC
CASSPPGQGAREQYF
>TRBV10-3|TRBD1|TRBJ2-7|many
TGTGCCATCAGCCCGAAGAATGACAGGGAAGGAGGTGAATCCTACGAGCAGTACTTC
CAISPKNDREGGESYEQYF
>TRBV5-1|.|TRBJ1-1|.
TGCGCCAGCAGCTTGACAGAGAACACTGAAGCTTTCTTT
CASSLTENTEAFF
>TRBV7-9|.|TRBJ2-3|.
TGTGCCAGCAGCCCCGGGACTGTCACAGATACGCAGTATTTT
CASSPGTVTDTQYF
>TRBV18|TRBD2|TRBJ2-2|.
TGTGCCAGCTCACCAAGAGTGGCGAGCGGGATTGCCGGGGAGCTGTTTTTT
CASSPRVASGIAGELFF
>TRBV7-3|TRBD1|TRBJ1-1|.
TGTGCCAGCAGCTTAGTAACAGGGGACACTGAAGCTTTCTTT
CASSLVTGDTEAFF
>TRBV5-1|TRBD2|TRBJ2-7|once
TGCGCCAGCAGCTTGGCCTTGGGACTAGCTTTCGAGCAGTACTTC
CASSLALGLAFEQYF
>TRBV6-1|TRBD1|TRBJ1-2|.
TGTGCCAGCAGTGACACGTGGGACAGGGAAAGCTACACCTTC
CASSDTWDRESYTF
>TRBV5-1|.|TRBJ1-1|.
TGCGCCAGCAGCCCTAACCCAAAAGACTTAACTGAAGCTTTCTTT
CASSPNPKDLTEAFF
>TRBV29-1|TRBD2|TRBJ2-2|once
TGCAGCGTTGGGACTAGTGGGGTTAACACCGGGGAGCTGTTTTTT
CSVGTSGVNTGELFF
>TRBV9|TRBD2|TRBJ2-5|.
TGTGCCAGCAGCAAAACCCGACTAGCGGGAGACCCAGAGACCCAGTACTTC
CASSKTRLAGDPETQYF
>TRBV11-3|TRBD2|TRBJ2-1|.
TGTGCCAGCAGTCCCCGCGGACTAGTCAATGAGCAGTTCTTC
CASSPRGLVNEQFF
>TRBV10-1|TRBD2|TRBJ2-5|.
TGCGCCAGCAGTGAGTCGTCGACTAGCCGGAGGACCCAGTACTTC
CASSESSTSRRTQYF
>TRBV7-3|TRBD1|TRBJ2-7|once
TGTGCCAGCAGCTCGACCGGGACAGGGGACTACGAGCAGTACTTC
CASSSTGTGDYEQYF
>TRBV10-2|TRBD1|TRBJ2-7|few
TGCGCCAGCAGCCTCGACAGGGCCGAGCAGTACTTC
CASSLDRAEQYF
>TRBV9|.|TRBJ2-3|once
TGTGCCAGCAGCGTAGGCTGGACTAACACAGATACGCAGTATTTT
CASSVGWTNTDTQYF
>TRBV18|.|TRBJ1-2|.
TGTGCCAGCTCACCAATCGGGGGTACGGGTTTGGTGGATGGCTACACCTTC
CASSPIGGTGLVDGYTF
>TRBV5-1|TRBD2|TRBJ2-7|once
TGCGCCAGCAGCCCCGAAGCGGGGGCCCTTTCCTACGAGCAGTACTTC
CASSPEAGALSYEQYF
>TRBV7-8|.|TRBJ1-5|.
TGTGCCAGCAGCTTAGCTCCGGGAAATCAGCCCCAGCATTTT
CASSLAPGNQPQHF
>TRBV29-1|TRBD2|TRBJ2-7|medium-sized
TGCAGCGTTTCCGGGACTAGCACCTACTACGAGCAGTACTTC
CSVSGTSTYYEQYF
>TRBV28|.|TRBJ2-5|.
TGTGCCAGCAAGGCAGGGTCATGGGGGGCCCAGTACTTC
CASKAGSWGAQYF
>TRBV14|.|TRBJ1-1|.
TGTGCCAGCAGCTTACAGGGAAACACTGAAGCTTTCTTT
CASSLQGNTEAFF
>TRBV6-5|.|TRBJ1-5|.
TGTGCCAGCAGTTATGCTCGGCGGAATCAGCCCCAGCATTTT
CASSYARRNQPQHF
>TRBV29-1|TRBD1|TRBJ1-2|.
TGCAGCGTTAAAAACAGGGGAGGCTACACCTTC
CSVKNRGGYTF
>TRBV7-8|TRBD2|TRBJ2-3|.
TGTGCCAGCAGCTCGACGAGACTAGCGGGAGTAGATACGCAGTATTTT
CASSSTRLAGVDTQYF
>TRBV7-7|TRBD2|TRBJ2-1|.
TGTGCCAGCAGCTTAGGGACTAGCGGGAGTTATGAGCAGTTCTTC
CASSLGTSGSYEQFF
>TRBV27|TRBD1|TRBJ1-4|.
TGTGCCAGCAGTTCGGGAGGGACAGGGCGCGAAAAACTGTTTTTT
CASSSGGTGREKLFF
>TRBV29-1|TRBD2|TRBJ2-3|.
TGCAGCGTCCTTAGCGGGAACACAGATACGCAGTATTTT
CSVLSGNTDTQYF
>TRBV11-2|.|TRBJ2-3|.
TGTGCCAGCAGCTTCTCAGGGGCCCGGACCACAGATACGCAGTATTTT
CASSFSGARTTDTQYF
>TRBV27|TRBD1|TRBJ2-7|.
TGTGCCGACAAGCCCTCGGGACAGGTTTCCTACGAGCAGTACTTC
CADKPSGQVSYEQYF
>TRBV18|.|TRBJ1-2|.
TGTGCCAGCTCACTTCTTGGGGGGGAGTATGGCTACACCTTC
CASSLLGGEYGYTF
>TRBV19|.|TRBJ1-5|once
TGTGCCAGTAGTCAACAGGTTTATCAGCCCCAGCATTTT
CASSQQVYQPQHF
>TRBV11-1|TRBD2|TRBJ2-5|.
TGTGCCAGCAGCCTTAGCGGGAGGCTGGGGACCCAGTACTTC
CASSLSGRLGTQYF
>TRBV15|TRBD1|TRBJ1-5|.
TGTGCCACCAGCAGGAAGGGGGCAAATCAGCCCCAGCATTTT
CATSRKGANQPQHF
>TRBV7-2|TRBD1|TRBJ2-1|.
TGTGCCAGCAGCTTCCAGACAGGGCGGAGTCGGAATGAGCAGTTCTTC
CASSFQTGRSRNEQFF
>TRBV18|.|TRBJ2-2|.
TGTGCCAGCTCACCAGGCCAGAACACCGGGGAGCTGTTTTTT
CASSPGQNTGELFF
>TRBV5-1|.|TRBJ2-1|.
TGCGCCAGCAGCTTAGCCTCCTACAATGAGCAGTTCTTC
CASSLASYNEQFF
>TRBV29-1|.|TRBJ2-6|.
TGCAGCGTTGCCGGGTTTGGGGCCAACGTCCTGACTTTC
CSVAGFGANVLTF
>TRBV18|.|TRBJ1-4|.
TGTGCCAGCTTTGGTGGTCGCGGTGAAAAACTGTTTTTT
CASFGGRGEKLFF